This T cell receptor (beta chain) originates from a study of shared clonotypes between healthy human individuals. On the study more broadly: For every donor, three CD4 naive, three CD4 memory, two CD8 naive and one CD8 memory plates were used. General study findings and limits: Estimated richness was generally greater in naive than memory subsets. Depth was large, yet rarefaction showed that sorted-subset sequencing was incomplete.

There are 15 residues in the CDR3. Trimming shortened V by 5 bases and J by 3 bases, and 14 bases separated the two germline ends. The germline V gene encodes CDR1 SEHNR and CDR2 FQNEAQ (reference sequence). In the original analysis: ImmunoSEQ output lacked quality scores and full-length reads, limiting matched filtering. Generated by immunoSEQ multiplex PCR, the TCRdb table keeps only in-frame clones and is missing some. V and J calls and clone size are as listed in that table; D and trimming were resolved from the DNA. The data hold more than 2 million clones, with 93% observed a single time. In the case of this clone: Its target is unknown.

The naive CD8 subset, CD45RO-negative cells positively selected for CCR7, excluded terminally differentiated effector memory CD45RA+ cells. The sample consisted of naive CD8+ T cells from PBMCs. The clonotype comes from a man aged 18 to 29 in good health. Some clones in this sample may be carry-over from other donors' samples. This chain uses TRBV7-9 with TRBJ1-3; D not resolved. The CDR3 loop reads CASSPALVDGNTIYF. DNA for the CDR3: TGTGCCAGCAGCCCGGCTTTGGTCGATGGAAACACCATATATTTT. Supplemented by reference TRBV7-9 and TRBJ1-3, the full variable domain reads DTGVSQNPRHKITKRGQNVTFRCDPISEHNRLYWYRQTLGQGPEFLTYFQNEAQLEKSRLLSDRFSAERPKGSFSTLEIQRTEQGDSAMYLCASSPALVDGNTIYFGEGSWLTVV.